Listed here are 29 T cell receptor beta chains from one sample, sequenced in a study of PD-1 blockade in mismatch repair-deficient tumors. Sequencing used immunoSEQ multiplex PCR; TCRdb keeps in-frame clones, though not all of them. The repertoire has approximately 40,000 clones, roughly 77% of them found once; the top ten carry roughly 23%. Specimen: peripheral blood, collected 4 weeks after starting pembrolizumab. All receptors derive from an adult with mismatch repair-deficient cancer.

The J gene is TRBJ1-2, the V gene TRBV6-1, with D uncertain. Germline values: CDR1 MNHNS, CDR2 SASEGT. This CDR3 has 13 amino acids. With 6 bases removed from V and 0 bases from J, the gap between germline ends came to 8 bases. CDR3 coding DNA: TGTGCCAGCAGGTCCACCTCTAACTATGGCTACACCTTC. This sequence encodes CASRSTSNYGYTF.

Of note for this clone: The limits of the CDR3 on the DNA are not certain, so only TCRdb's listed CDR3 is given. The rearrangement uses TRBV6-5 and TRBJ2-7. Germline-derived CDR1 and CDR2 are MNHEY and SVGAGI. Both ends counted, the CDR3 spans 14 residues. The CDR3 loop is CASSYFGPLYEQYF.

V gene TRBV20-1 combines with J gene TRBJ2-3; D is unclear. Germline V gives CDR1 DFQATT, CDR2 SNEGSKA (reference sequence). The CDR3 sequence is 11 residues long. V lost 6 bases to trimming and J lost 4 bases, with 8 bases between them. CDR3 amino acids: CSAGPADTQYF. The CDR3 nucleotides are TGCAGTGCCGGGCCGGCAGATACGCAGTATTTT.

The chain recombines TRBV19 with TRBJ2-2; 8 bases map to TRBD1. This CDR3 is built from 15 residues. The germline V gene has CDR1 LNHDA and CDR2 SQIVND (reference sequence). V lost 4 bases to trimming and J lost 5 bases; unmatched junction nucleotides: 6. The CDR3 sequence: CASSTQGARTGELFF. The DNA of the CDR3 is TGTGCCAGTAGTACCCAGGGGGCGCGAACCGGGGAGCTGTTTTTT.

The chain uses TRBV5-1 and TRBJ1-1; D uncertain. Germline V CDR1 and CDR2: SGHRS, YFSETQ. Trimming left V 0 bases short and J 5 bases short, with 11 bases between. The CDR3 extends over 14 amino acids. This chain's CDR3 is CASSLEPGGTEAFF. In DNA form, the CDR3 reads TGCGCCAGCAGCTTGGAGCCAGGAGGGACTGAAGCTTTCTTT.

This clone was seen more than once but under ten times. The chain recombines TRBV9 with TRBJ2-3; 8 nucleotides match TRBD2. The CDR3 length is 16 residues. From germline, CDR1 is SGDLS and CDR2 YYNGEE. The V gene end was trimmed by 0 bases and the J gene end by 5 bases; junction bases not matched to a gene: 8. CDR3 amino acids: CASSVDVSGMRDTQYF. The DNA of the CDR3 is TGTGCCAGCAGCGTAGATGTTAGCGGGATGAGAGATACGCAGTATTTT.

The V and J genes are TRBV30 and TRBJ2-7; D is ambiguous. The germline gives CDR1 GTSNPN, CDR2 SVGIG (reference sequence). V was cut by 1 base and J by 6 bases, with 31 bases left in between. This CDR3 comprises 19 residues. CDR3 sequence reads: CAWSGVEWVSSRYRGEQYF. In DNA, the CDR3 is TGTGCCTGGAGTGGGGTAGAATGGGTCTCCTCGAGGTATCGTGGCGAGCAGTACTTC.

This clone is deemed medium-sized. The CDR3 spells CASKDHGGGEQYF. CDR3 nucleotide sequence: TGTGCCAGCAAAGACCACGGGGGTGGAGAGCAGTACTTC. The rearrangement links TRBV14 to TRBJ2-7; tentative D call: TRBD2 (6 bases). The CDR3 has 13 amino acids. V was pared by 7 bases and J by 7 bases, with 17 bases between. Germline V gives CDR1 SGHDN, CDR2 FVKESK.

The chain combines TRBV7-2 with TRBJ1-1; tentative D call: TRBD1 (5 bases). Germline loops: CDR1 SGHTA, CDR2 FQGNSA. CDR3 length: 14 amino acids. Trimming pared 1 base from V and 5 bases from J, leaving 11 bases between. This chain's CDR3 is CASSLVGGMTEAFF. The CDR3 nucleotides are TGTGCCAGCAGCTTAGTCGGGGGGATGACTGAAGCTTTCTTT. The full variable domain, rest sourced from reference TRBV7-2 and TRBJ1-1, is GAGVSQSPSNKVTEKGKDVELRCDPISGHTALYWYRQSLGQGLEFLIYFQGNSAPDKSGLPSDRFSAERTGGSVSTLTIQRTQQEDSAVYLCASSLVGGMTEAFFGQGTRLTVV.

This clone was found once. This chain links TRBV5-6 with TRBJ2-3, with D unresolved. The germline CDR1 and CDR2 sequences are SGHDT and YYEEEE. The CDR3 runs 15 residues. V lost 0 bases, J lost 0 bases, and 8 bases lay in between. CDR3 bases: TGTGCCAGCAGCTTGGCAGCGCGGAGCACAGATACGCAGTATTTT. Residues: CASSLAARSTDTQYF. Filled out from reference TRBV5-6 and TRBJ2-3, the complete variable domain reads DAGVTQSPTHLIKTRGQQVTLRCSPKSGHDTVSWYQQALGQGPQFIFQYYEEEERQRGNFPDRFSGHQFPNYSSELNVNALLLGDSALYLCASSLAARSTDTQYFGPGTRLTVL.

The chain uses TRBV29-1 and TRBJ2-2; D possibly matches TRBD1 or TRBD2 (6 bases each). Germline assignment: CDR1 SQVTM and CDR2 ANQGSEA. The CDR3 runs to 14 residues. V shed 7 bases and J shed 5 bases, with 17 bases lying between them. This chain's CDR3 is CSAGGTPETGELFF. CDR3 DNA sequence: TGCAGCGCTGGGGGGACACCGGAGACCGGGGAGCTGTTTTTT.

The rearrangement links TRBV29-1 to TRBJ1-2; D is undetermined. This CDR3 comprises 13 residues. The germline V and J ends were trimmed by 6 bases and 3 bases, with 14 bases remaining between them. Germline CDR1 SQVTM, CDR2 ANQGSEA. The DNA of the CDR3 is TGCAGCGTCCGGGAGTTTGACCACTATGGCTACACCTTC. It yields the protein CSVREFDHYGYTF.

The CDR3: CASSPGGSEQYF. The CDR3 nucleotides are TGTGCCAGCTCACCAGGGGGATCCGAGCAGTACTTC. J is TRBJ2-7 and V is TRBV18, with D perhaps being TRBD1 or TRBD2 (5 bases each). V lost 2 bases and J lost 6, with 8 bases in between. Germline V gene sequence: CDR1 KGHSH, CDR2 LQKENI. The CDR3 is 12 residues long.

This clone is deemed medium-sized (0.01 to 0.1%). The genes are TRBV10-2 and TRBJ2-7; TRBD2 matches 10 bases. J gave up 6 bases and V 3 bases, and 5 bases lay outside the gene matches. CDR3 length: 14 residues. CDR1 WSHSY and CDR2 SAAADI come from the germline V gene. Here the CDR3 reads CASSDIAGGVEQYF. CDR3 coding DNA: TGCGCCAGCAGTGATATAGCGGGAGGAGTCGAGCAGTACTTC.

This clone was seen just once. The sample contains more than one DNA sequence encoding this CDR3. V and J are TRBV30 and TRBJ1-3, with D uncertain. The germline V gene encodes CDR1 GTSNPN and CDR2 SVGIG (reference sequence). This CDR3 contains 13 residues. The V end lost 0 bases, the J end lost 4 bases, and 7 bases lay between the germline ends. CDR3 amino acids: CAWSVGSGNTIYF. The CDR3, as DNA: TGTGCCTGGAGTGTCGGGTCCGGAAACACCATATATTTT.

In its sample, this clone was seen a few times. This rearrangement joins TRBV14 to TRBJ1-1; D may be TRBD1 (6 bases). This CDR3 region has 14 residues. Germline V gives CDR1 SGHDN, CDR2 FVKESK. V dropped 2 bases and J dropped 9 bases, with 16 bases sitting between them. This CDR3 reads CASSQLALGGQAFF. CDR3 bases: TGTGCCAGCAGCCAACTGGCTTTGGGGGGCCAAGCTTTCTTT.

The chain couples TRBV2 to TRBJ2-5, with 8 bases that match TRBD1. V was clipped by 7 bases and J by 2 bases; unmatched bases: 9. CDR3 length equals 15 residues. Germline V gene data show CDR1 as SNHLY and CDR2 as FYNNEI. CDR3 sequence: CASKGNRGLQETQYF. The CDR3 nucleotides are TGTGCCAGCAAGGGGAACAGGGGGTTGCAAGAGACCCAGTACTTC.

This chain joins TRBV20-1 and TRBJ2-3; no clear D gene. This CDR3 contains 11 residues. Trimming removed 4 bases at V and 6 bases at J, with 8 bases between. The germline V gene has CDR1 DFQATT and CDR2 SNEGSKA (reference sequence). CDR3 in amino acids: CSATVGDTQYF. CDR3 nucleotide sequence: TGCAGTGCTACTGTGGGGGATACGCAGTATTTT.

The chain links TRBV5-1 to TRBJ1-1; D ambiguous. Germline V CDR1 and CDR2: SGHRS, YFSETQ. V was clipped by 3 bases and J by 5 bases, with 14 bases between them. This CDR3 is 14 amino acids long. CDR3 coding DNA: TGCGCCAGCAGCTCCGCCTTGTTGGATACTGAAGCTTTCTTT. Its protein product is CASSSALLDTEAFF.

Only a few counts were recorded for this clone. This chain connects TRBV27 to TRBJ1-2; 8 positions agree with TRBD1. The CDR3 has 18 amino acids. Germline-derived CDR1 and CDR2 are MNHEY and SMNVEV (reference sequence). Trimming removed 10 bases from V and 1 base from J; junction bases left unmatched: 20. The CDR3 DNA is TGTGCCACCAGGGGATTAGGACAGGGCGGTGAGAATAACTATGGCTACACCTTC. It specifies CATRGLGQGGENNYGYTF.

This clone came up a few times. The V gene is TRBV6-6, the J gene TRBJ2-1; 10 bases fit TRBD2. The CDR3 is 15 residues long. Germline-derived CDR1 and CDR2 are MNHNY and SVGAGI (reference sequence). V shed 8 bases, J shed 4 bases, and the junction held 8 bases outside the gene matches. The chain's CDR3 is CASERHSGRYNEQFF. The CDR3 DNA reads TGTGCCAGCGAGAGGCATAGCGGGAGGTACAATGAGCAGTTCTTC.

Points on this clone: Its ends do not fully match the called genes, so a read error is possible. The rearrangement joins TRBV7-2 to TRBJ2-1; no firm D call. Germline V CDR1 and CDR2: SGHTA, FQGNSA. CDR3 length: 15 amino acids. The CDR3 region is CASSIAEGSYNEQFF. DNA of the CDR3: TGTGCCAGCAGCATAGCTGAAGGGTCCTACAATGAGCAGTTCTTC.

This chain links TRBV27 with TRBJ2-1; 8 positions agree with TRBD1. Germline V gives CDR1 MNHEY, CDR2 SMNVEV (reference sequence). V trimming: 2 bases; J trimming: 4 bases; junction bases outside the gene matches: 7. This CDR3 has 16 amino acids. In DNA, the CDR3 is TGTGCCAGCAGTTTACGGTGGACAGGGCGTTACAATGAGCAGTTCTTC. This translates into CASSLRWTGRYNEQFF.

V usage is TRBV4-3 and J usage is TRBJ2-7; D assignment may be TRBD1 or TRBD2 (5 bases each). The V and J ends lost 4 bases and 1 base respectively, with 14 bases between them. The CDR3 loop spans 15 amino acids. Germline CDR1 LGHNA, CDR2 YSLEER. The DNA of the CDR3 is TGCGCCAGCAGCCCAGGGAGCACATTTTCCTACGAGCAGTACTTC. It codes for CASSPGSTFSYEQYF.

This chain uses TRBV2 with TRBJ1-2, with D uncertain. CDR3 length: 12 amino acids. V was trimmed by 8 bases and J by 8 bases, leaving 15 bases between them. From germline, CDR1 is SNHLY and CDR2 FYNNEI. CDR3 bases: TGTGCCAGCGCCCGAGCCGGACTCGGCTACACCTTC. The encoded protein is CASARAGLGYTF.

This chain uses TRBV25-1 with TRBJ2-7, with D perhaps TRBD1 (7 bases). Trimming shortened V by 0 bases and J by 3 bases, and 15 bases separated the two germline ends. The germline gives CDR1 MGHDK, CDR2 SYGVNS. This CDR3 is built from 16 residues. This chain's CDR3 is CASSEYGRGADYEQYF. The CDR3 DNA follows: TGTGCCAGCAGTGAATATGGCAGGGGGGCGGACTACGAGCAGTACTTC.

The sample holds one count of this clone. J is TRBJ2-7 and V is TRBV21-1; the table's D call, TRBD2, has no DNA check behind it. TRBV21-1 is tagged as a pseudogene. The CDR3 is 16 amino acids. The CDR3 region is CASSKRGTSGSYEQYF. In DNA form, the CDR3 reads TGTGCCAGCAGCAAACGGGGGACTAGCGGGAGCTACGAGCAGTACTTC.

This clone was seen a few times. V is TRBV27 and J is TRBJ2-7; D unresolved. The CDR3 runs 13 residues. V was trimmed by 5 bases and J by 5 bases, leaving 13 bases between them. CDR1 and CDR2 (germline): MNHEY, SMNVEV (reference sequence). The CDR3 spells CASSAMGKNEQYF. The CDR3 DNA reads as TGTGCCAGCAGTGCTATGGGGAAGAACGAGCAGTACTTC.

In its sample, this clone was seen a few times. The rearrangement links TRBV29-1 to TRBJ1-1, with 7 bases matching TRBD1. Germline V CDR1 and CDR2: SQVTM, ANQGSEA. The CDR3 is 13 amino acids. V lost 8 bases, J lost 0 bases, and 6 bases stayed unmatched. CDR3 sequence reads: CSFSDRVNTEAFF. In DNA form, the CDR3 reads TGCAGCTTTTCAGACAGGGTGAACACTGAAGCTTTCTTT.